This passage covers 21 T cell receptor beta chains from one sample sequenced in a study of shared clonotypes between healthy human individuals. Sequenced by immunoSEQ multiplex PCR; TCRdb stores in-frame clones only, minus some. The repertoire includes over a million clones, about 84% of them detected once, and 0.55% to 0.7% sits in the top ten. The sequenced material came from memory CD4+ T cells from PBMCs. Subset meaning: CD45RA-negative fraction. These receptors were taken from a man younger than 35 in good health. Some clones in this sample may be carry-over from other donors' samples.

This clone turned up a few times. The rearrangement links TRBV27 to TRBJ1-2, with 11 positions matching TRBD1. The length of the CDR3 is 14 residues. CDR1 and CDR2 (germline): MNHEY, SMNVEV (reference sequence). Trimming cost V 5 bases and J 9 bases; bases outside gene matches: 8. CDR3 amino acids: CASSPHGQGARYTF. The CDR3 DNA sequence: TGTGCCAGCAGTCCTCACGGACAGGGGGCCCGCTACACCTTC.

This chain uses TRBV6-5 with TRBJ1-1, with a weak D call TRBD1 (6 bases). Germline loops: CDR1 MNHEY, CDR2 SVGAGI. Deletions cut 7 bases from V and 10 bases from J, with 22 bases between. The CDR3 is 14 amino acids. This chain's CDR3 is CASNRNRVESGAFF. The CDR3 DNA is TGTGCCAGCAACCGAAACAGGGTCGAATCGGGAGCTTTCTTT.

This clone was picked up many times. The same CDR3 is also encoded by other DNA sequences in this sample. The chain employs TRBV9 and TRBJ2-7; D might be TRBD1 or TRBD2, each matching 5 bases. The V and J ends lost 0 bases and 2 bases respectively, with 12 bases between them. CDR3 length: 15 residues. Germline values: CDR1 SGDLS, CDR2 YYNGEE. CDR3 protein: CASSVGPGLTYEQYF. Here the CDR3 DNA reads TGTGCCAGCAGCGTAGGTCCGGGGCTTACCTACGAGCAGTACTTC.

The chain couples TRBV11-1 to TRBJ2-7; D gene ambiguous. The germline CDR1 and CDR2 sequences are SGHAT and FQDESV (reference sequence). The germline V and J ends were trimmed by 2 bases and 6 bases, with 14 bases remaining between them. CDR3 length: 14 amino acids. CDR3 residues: CASSLFGGIPEQYF. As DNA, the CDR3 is TGTGCCAGCAGCTTATTCGGTGGGATTCCCGAGCAGTACTTC.

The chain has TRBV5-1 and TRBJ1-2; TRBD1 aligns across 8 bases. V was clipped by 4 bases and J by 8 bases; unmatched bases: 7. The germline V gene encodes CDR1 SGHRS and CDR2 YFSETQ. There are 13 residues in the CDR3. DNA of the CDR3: TGCGCCAGCAGCACAAGGACAGGGCAGGGCTACACCTTC. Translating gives CASSTRTGQGYTF.

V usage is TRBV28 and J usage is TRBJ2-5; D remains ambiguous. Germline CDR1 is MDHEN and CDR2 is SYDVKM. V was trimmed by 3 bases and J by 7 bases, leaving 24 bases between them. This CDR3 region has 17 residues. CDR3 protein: CASSLGLRVGSGGTQYF. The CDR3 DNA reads TGTGCCAGCAGTTTGGGTTTACGTGTAGGGTCGGGTGGGACCCAGTACTTC.

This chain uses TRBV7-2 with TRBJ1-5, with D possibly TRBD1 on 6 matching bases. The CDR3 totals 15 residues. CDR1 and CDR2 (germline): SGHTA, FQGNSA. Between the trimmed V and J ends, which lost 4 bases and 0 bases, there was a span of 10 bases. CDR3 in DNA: TGTGCCAGCAGCTCCGGGACACATAGCAATCAGCCCCAGCATTTT. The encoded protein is CASSSGTHSNQPQHF.

The CDR3, as DNA: TGCGCCAGCAGCTTGGCCGACAGAAACACTGAAGCTTTCTTT. This codes for CASSLADRNTEAFF. The rearrangement links TRBV5-1 to TRBJ1-1, with D possibly TRBD1 on 5 matching bases. V was shortened by 0 bases and J by 2 bases, with 8 bases between the two germline ends. This CDR3 is built from 14 residues. Germline values: CDR1 SGHRS, CDR2 YFSETQ.

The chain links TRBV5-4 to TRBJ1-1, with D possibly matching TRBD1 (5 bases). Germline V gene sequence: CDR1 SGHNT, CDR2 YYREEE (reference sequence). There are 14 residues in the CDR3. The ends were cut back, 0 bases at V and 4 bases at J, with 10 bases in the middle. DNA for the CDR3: TGTGCCAGCAGCTTGGGGGGCGCAGGCACTGAAGCTTTCTTT. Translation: CASSLGGAGTEAFF.

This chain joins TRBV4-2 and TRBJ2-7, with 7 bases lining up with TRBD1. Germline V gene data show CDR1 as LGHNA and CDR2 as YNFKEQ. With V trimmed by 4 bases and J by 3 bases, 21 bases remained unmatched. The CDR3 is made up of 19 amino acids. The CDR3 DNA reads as TGTGCCAGCAGCCGCGCTCAGGGACAGCGACGAACCCCCGGCTACGAGCAGTACTTC. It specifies CASSRAQGQRRTPGYEQYF.

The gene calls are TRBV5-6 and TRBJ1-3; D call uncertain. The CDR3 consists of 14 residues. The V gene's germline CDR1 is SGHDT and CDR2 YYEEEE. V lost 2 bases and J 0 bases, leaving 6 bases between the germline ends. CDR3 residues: CASSLNPSGNTIYF. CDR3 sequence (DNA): TGTGCCAGCAGCTTAAATCCCTCTGGAAACACCATATATTTT.

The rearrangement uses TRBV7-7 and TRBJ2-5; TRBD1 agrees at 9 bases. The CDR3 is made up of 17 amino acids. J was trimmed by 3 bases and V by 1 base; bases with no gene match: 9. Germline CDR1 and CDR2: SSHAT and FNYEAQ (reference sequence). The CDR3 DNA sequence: TGTGCCAGCAGCTTAGTCCTGCCCGGGACAGGGAAAGAGACCCAGTACTTC. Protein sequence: CASSLVLPGTGKETQYF.

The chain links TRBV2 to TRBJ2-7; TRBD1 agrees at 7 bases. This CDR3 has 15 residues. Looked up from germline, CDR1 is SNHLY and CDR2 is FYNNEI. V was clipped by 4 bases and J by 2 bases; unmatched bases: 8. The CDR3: CASSAPGTATYEQYF. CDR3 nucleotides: TGTGCCAGCAGTGCGCCCGGGACAGCAACCTACGAGCAGTACTTC. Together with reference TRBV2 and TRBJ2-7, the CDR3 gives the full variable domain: EPEVTQTPSHQVTQMGQEVILRCVPISNHLYFYWYRQILGQKVEFLVSFYNNEISEKSEIFDDQFSVERPDGSNFTLKIRSTKLEDSAMYFCASSAPGTATYEQYFGPGTRLTVT.

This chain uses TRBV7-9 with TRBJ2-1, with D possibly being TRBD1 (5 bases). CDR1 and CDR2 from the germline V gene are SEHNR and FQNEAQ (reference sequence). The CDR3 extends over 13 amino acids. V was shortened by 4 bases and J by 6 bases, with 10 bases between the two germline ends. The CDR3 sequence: CASSSNQGNEQFF. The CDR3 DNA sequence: TGTGCCAGCAGCTCTAACCAGGGCAATGAGCAGTTCTTC.

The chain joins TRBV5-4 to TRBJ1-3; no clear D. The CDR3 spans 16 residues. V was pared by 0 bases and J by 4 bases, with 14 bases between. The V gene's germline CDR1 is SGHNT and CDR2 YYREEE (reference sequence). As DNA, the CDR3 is TGTGCCAGCAGCTTGGTGAACACTCGGGCGGGAAACACCATATATTTT. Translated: CASSLVNTRAGNTIYF.

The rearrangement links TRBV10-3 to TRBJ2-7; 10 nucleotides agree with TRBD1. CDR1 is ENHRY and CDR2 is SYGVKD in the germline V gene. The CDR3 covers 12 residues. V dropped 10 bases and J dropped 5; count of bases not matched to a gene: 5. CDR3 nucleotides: TGTGCCACCGGACAGGGGGTAGACGAGCAGTACTTC. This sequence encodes CATGQGVDEQYF.

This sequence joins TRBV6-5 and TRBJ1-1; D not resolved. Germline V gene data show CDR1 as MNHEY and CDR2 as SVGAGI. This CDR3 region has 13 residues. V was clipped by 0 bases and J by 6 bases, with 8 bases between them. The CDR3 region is CASSYSGSPEAFF. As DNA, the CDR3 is TGTGCCAGCAGTTACTCGGGGTCCCCTGAAGCTTTCTTT.

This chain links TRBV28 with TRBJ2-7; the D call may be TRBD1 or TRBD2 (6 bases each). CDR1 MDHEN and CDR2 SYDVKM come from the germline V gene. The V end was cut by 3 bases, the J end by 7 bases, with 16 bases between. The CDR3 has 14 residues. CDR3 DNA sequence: TGTGCCAGCAGTTTGTGGGGGGCGCCTGGAGAGCAGTACTTC. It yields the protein CASSLWGAPGEQYF.

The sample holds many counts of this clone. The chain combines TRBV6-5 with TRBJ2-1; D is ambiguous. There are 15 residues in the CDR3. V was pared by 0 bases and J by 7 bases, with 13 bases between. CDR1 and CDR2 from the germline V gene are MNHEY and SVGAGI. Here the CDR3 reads CASSYSILSGNEQFF. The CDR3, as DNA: TGTGCCAGCAGTTACTCGATTCTATCTGGAAATGAGCAGTTCTTC.

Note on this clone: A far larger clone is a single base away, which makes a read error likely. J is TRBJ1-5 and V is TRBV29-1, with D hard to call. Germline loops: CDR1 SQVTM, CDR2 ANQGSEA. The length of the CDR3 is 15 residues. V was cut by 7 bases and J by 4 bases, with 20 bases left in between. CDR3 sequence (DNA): TGCAGCGCTGCGGAGGGTGGGTTGGAAAATCAGCCCCAGCATTTT. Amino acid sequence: CSAAEGGLENQPQHF.

DNA for the CDR3: TGTGCCAGCAGTGACAGTCTCCCCGGGGAGCTGTTTTTT. Protein sequence: CASSDSLPGELFF. The chain employs TRBV6-1 and TRBJ2-2; D ambiguous. Trimming shortened V by 3 bases and J by 6 bases, and 8 bases separated the two germline ends. The CDR3 is 13 residues long. Germline lookup yields CDR1 MNHNS and CDR2 SASEGT.